Shown below are 27 T cell receptor beta chains from a single sample sequenced in a study of tumor-infiltrating lymphocytes in primary liver carcinoma. Between about 19 and 34 mg of unsorted bulk tissue served as the source from which RNA and DNA were co-extracted. A primer matching the constant region was used to make TCR beta cDNA from approximately 520 ng of total RNA. Employing slightly modified ARM-PCR, three nested multiplex PCR rounds were run, and these gave rise to the TCR beta libraries. The study ran its first two PCR rounds for roughly 11 cycles each, using TRBV1-TRBV30 forward primers and a C-beta reverse primer. TCRdb analysed the multiplex PCR reads with MiXCR anew, one entry per CDR3 protein. The repertoire includes tens of thousands of distinct CDR3 sequences, less than 75% of them detected once, and 29% sits in the top ten. The source material was liver tumor tissue from sampling region 5. Subset meaning: tumor region T5, tumor centre. The receptors here all came from a man in his forties or fifties with primary liver carcinoma and hepatitis B virus infection.

Points on this clonotype: One end of the junction fails to match germline, which may point to a read error. The rearrangement joins TRBV10-3 to TRBJ2-2; a weak D match, TRBD2 (6 bases). There are 13 residues in the CDR3. Germline-derived CDR1 and CDR2 are ENHRY and SYGVKD. CDR3 protein: CAISQTEGGELFF. CDR3 sequence (DNA): TGTGCCATCAGCCAGACGGAGGGCGGGGAGTTGTTTTTT.

The chain uses TRBV5-1 and TRBJ2-3; the match to TRBD2 covers 9 bases. Losses at the gene ends were 2 bases for V and 1 base for J; bases not matched to a gene: 2. The germline V gene encodes CDR1 SGHRS and CDR2 YFSETQ. The CDR3 consists of 15 residues. CDR3 DNA sequence: TGCGCCAGCAGCTTAGCGGGAGGATGCACAGATACGCAGTATTTT. This sequence encodes CASSLAGGCTDTQYF.

Turning to this clonotype: A much larger clone sits a single nucleotide away, making a read error possible. The CDR3 reads CAWSVGGPYDYTF. DNA of the CDR3: TGTGCCTGGAGTGTTGGGGGACCTTATGACTACACCTTC. This chain links TRBV30 with TRBJ1-2; D may be TRBD1 (5 bases). Germline CDR1 GTSNPN, CDR2 SVGIG (reference sequence). The CDR3 sequence is 13 residues long. The full variable domain, with the rest looked up from reference TRBV30 and TRBJ1-2, is SQTIHQWPATLVQPVGSPLSLECTVEGTSNPNLYWYRQAAGRGLQLLFYSVGIGQISSEVPQNLSASRPQDRQFILSSKKLLLSDSGFYLCAWSVGGPYDYTFGSGTRLTVV.

In the case of this clonotype: A much more abundant neighbour one base away suggests this may be a read error. The chain combines TRBV5-8 with TRBJ2-3; D not certain. Germline V gene sequence: CDR1 SGHTS, CDR2 YDEGEE. The CDR3 has 15 residues. In DNA, the CDR3 is TGTGCCAGCAGCTTGGTATCGTCCTACACAGATATGCAGTATTTT. It codes for CASSLVSSYTDMQYF.

Worth noting for this clonotype: Here the CDR3 omits its conserved ending phenylalanine or tryptophan, so a read error is the likely source. This chain uses TRBV6-5 with TRBJ2-5; 7 nucleotides agree with TRBD1. The germline V gene has CDR1 MNHEY and CDR2 SVGAGI. There are 13 residues in the CDR3. The CDR3 DNA sequence: TGTGTCGGCAGTCTAACTCCGGGACAGCGTCAGTACTAC. This translates into CVGSLTPGQRQYY.

V gene TRBV29-1 combines with J gene TRBJ2-7; possible D gene TRBD1, 5 bases. The CDR3 has 14 amino acids. Germline V gives CDR1 SQVTM, CDR2 ANQGSEA. V shed 7 bases and J shed 6 bases, with 22 bases lying between them. The CDR3 protein is CSAAYRWQGCEQYF. CDR3 nucleotides: TGCAGCGCAGCCTACAGGTGGCAAGGCTGCGAGCAGTACTTC.

This chain links TRBV29-1 with TRBJ2-7; 8 positions agree with TRBD1. Trimming took 6 bases from V and 4 from J; bases not matched to a gene: 8. Germline V gene sequence: CDR1 SQVTM, CDR2 ANQGSEA. This CDR3 spans 13 amino acids. The CDR3: CSVGLDRGYEQYF. CDR3 nucleotide sequence: TGCAGCGTGGGCCTCGACAGGGGTTACGAGCAGTACTTC.

The CDR3 bases are TGTGCCAGCAGCTCCCTGGCCAGAATAGGGGGCCCTTTCTATGGCTACACCTTC. This gives the protein CASSSLARIGGPFYGYTF. The rearrangement uses TRBV11-2 and TRBJ1-2, with 7 bases aligning to TRBD1. The J segment lost 4 bases and the V segment lost 4 bases, leaving 18 bases of the junction unmatched. Germline V gene sequence: CDR1 SGHAT, CDR2 FQNNGV. This CDR3 region has 18 residues.

With respect to this clonotype: This may come from a read error, since a much larger clone is one base off. This chain connects TRBV28 to TRBJ1-1; possibly TRBD1 for D (6 bases). The CDR3 extends over 12 amino acids. Germline CDR1 and CDR2: MDHEN and SYDVKM. CDR3 region: CASLGGYTESFF. CDR3 DNA sequence: TGTGCCAGCCTGGGGGGCTACACTGAATCTTTCTTT.

With regard to this clonotype: Because the CDR3 is missing its conserved closing phenylalanine or tryptophan, this is likely a read error. The genes are TRBV10-1 and TRBJ2-1; D unresolved. CDR3 size: 14 residues. The V and J ends lost 6 bases and 0 bases respectively, with 9 bases between them. The germline V gene has CDR1 WNHNN and CDR2 SYGVQD (reference sequence). The CDR3 is CASSGRSSYNEQFI. In nucleotides, the CDR3 is TGCGCCAGCAGCGGTAGAAGCTCCTACAATGAGCAGTTCATC.

Comment on this clonotype: At one boundary the junction diverges from the germline segment, which might be a read error. The rearrangement links TRBV6-5 to TRBJ2-6, with TRBD1 matching 7 bases. The CDR3 is 16 amino acids. Germline values: CDR1 MNHEY, CDR2 SVGAGI. CDR3 bases: TGTGCCAGCAGGGCAAGGGACAGATCTGGGGCCAACGTCCTGATTTTC. This translates into CASRARDRSGANVLIF.

This clonotype was observed many times. The rearrangement links TRBV2 to TRBJ2-3; no clear D gene. V was trimmed by 6 bases and J by 2 bases, leaving 18 bases between them. CDR3 length equals 16 residues. Per germline, CDR1 SNHLY and CDR2 FYNNEI. The CDR3: CASSPNDPGFTDTQYF. Here the CDR3 DNA reads TGTGCCAGCAGCCCCAACGATCCCGGATTCACAGATACGCAGTATTTT. The full variable domain, its missing parts supplied by reference TRBV2 and TRBJ2-3, is EPEVTQTPSHQVTQMGQEVILRCVPISNHLYFYWYRQILGQKVEFLVSFYNNEISEKSEIFDDQFSVERPDGSNFTLKIRSTKLEDSAMYFCASSPNDPGFTDTQYFGPGTRLTVL.

Remarks on this clonotype: Sequence at one end of the junction differs from germline and may be a read error. The chain joins TRBV6-5 to TRBJ1-4, with unresolved D. Germline values: CDR1 MNHEY, CDR2 SVGAGI. CDR3 length: 14 residues. CDR3 region: CTSSLDRTNEKLFF. CDR3 DNA: TGTACCAGCAGCCTAGATAGAACTAATGAAAAACTGTTTTTT.

As to this clonotype: An end of the junction differs from the germline gene, which may be a read error. V usage is TRBV7-8 and J usage is TRBJ2-3; 9 bases map to TRBD1. CDR3 size: 17 residues. The germline CDR1 and CDR2 sequences are SGHVS and FQNEAQ. The CDR3 spells CVSTLRDRVSGTDTQYF. The CDR3 DNA reads as TGTGTCAGCACCTTGAGGGACAGGGTCTCCGGCACAGATACGCAGTATTTT.

This clonotype was recorded only once. V and J are TRBV28 and TRBJ2-7, with D perhaps matching TRBD2 (5 bases). The CDR3 is made up of 15 amino acids. Trimming stripped 7 bases from V and 0 bases from J, with 16 bases between. The V gene's germline CDR1 is MDHEN and CDR2 SYDVKM. CDR3 sequence: CASKREGSPSYEQYF. The CDR3 nucleotides are TGTGCCAGCAAACGAGAGGGAAGTCCCTCCTACGAGCAGTACTTC.

About this clonotype: Its ends do not fully match the called genes, so a read error is possible. The chain combines TRBV11-2 with TRBJ2-7; perhaps TRBD2 as D (6 bases). The germline CDR1 and CDR2 sequences are SGHAT and FQNNGV. This CDR3 spans 13 amino acids. Written as DNA, the CDR3 is TGTGCCGGCAACTTAAGTGAGCTAGCGTCGCAGTATTTC. As protein: CAGNLSELASQYF.

The chain has TRBV4-2 and TRBJ2-6; the D is unclear. The germline CDR1 and CDR2 sequences are LGHNA and YNFKEQ. V shed 8 bases and J shed 4 bases, with 27 bases lying between them. The CDR3 sequence is 19 residues long. The CDR3 protein is CASCREWATAISGANVLTF. CDR3 DNA: TGTGCCAGCTGCCGAGAGTGGGCGACTGCCATCTCCGGGGCCAACGTCCTGACTTTC.

The sample holds one count of this clonotype. The conserved final phenylalanine or tryptophan is absent from the CDR3, which likely points to a read error. The genes are TRBV6-6 and TRBJ1-4; the D gene is possibly TRBD1 (5 bases). Trimming left V 5 bases short and J 7 bases short, with 23 bases between. The CDR3 extends over 17 amino acids. Germline V gene lookup returns CDR1 MNHNY and CDR2 SVGAGI (reference sequence). CDR3 sequence reads: CASSGTVNIPGGEKLFY. The CDR3 nucleotides read TGTGCCAGCAGTGGGACTGTAAATATCCCGGGAGGTGAAAAACTGTTTTAT.

In the case of this clonotype: A junction boundary mismatches the germline segment, possibly from a read error. The chain uses TRBV13 and TRBJ2-1, with TRBD1 matching over 10 bases. The CDR3 is 11 residues long. Germline lookup yields CDR1 PRHDT and CDR2 FYEKMQ (reference sequence). This chain's CDR3 is CASSSGQGGTF. CDR3 bases: TGTGCGAGCAGCTCAGGACAGGGGGGGACCTTC.

The CDR3 spells CASSLEGEQFF. DNA for the CDR3: TGTGCCAGCAGCCTTGAGGGAGAGCAGTTCTTC. The gene calls are TRBV28 and TRBJ2-1; possible D gene TRBD2, 5 bases. The CDR3 is 11 residues long. CDR1 is MDHEN and CDR2 is SYDVKM in the germline V gene. V was pared by 6 bases and J by 10 bases, with 10 bases between.

In regard to this clonotype: A much larger clone differs from this one at a single base, so this may be a read error. V usage is TRBV30 and J usage is TRBJ2-5; 9 nucleotides match TRBD1. V shed 5 bases and J 7 bases; nucleotides not matched to a gene: 5. The germline gives CDR1 GTSNPN, CDR2 SVGIG (reference sequence). This CDR3 is 12 amino acids long. CDR3 bases: TGTGCCTGGGGACAGGGGACAGGGACCCAGTACTTC. Residues: CAWGQGTGTQYF.

This clonotype has ten or more counts. J is TRBJ1-2 and V is TRBV29-1; perhaps TRBD1 as D (6 bases). Trimming removed 2 bases from V and 6 bases from J, with 10 bases in between. Germline loops: CDR1 SQVTM, CDR2 ANQGSEA. This CDR3 contains 12 residues. CDR3 sequence (DNA): TGCAGCGTTGAATCACAGGGTGATGGCTACACCTTC. It specifies CSVESQGDGYTF.

Concerning this clonotype: Germline is not matched at one junction end, which may reflect a read error. The chain employs TRBV12-3 or TRBV12-4 and TRBJ2-5; maybe TRBD2 (6 bases). The CDR3 covers 15 residues. CDR3 in amino acids: CASSLSGTSRETHYF. CDR3 coding DNA: TGTGCCAGCAGCCTATCGGGAACTAGCCGTGAGACCCATTACTTC.

Concerning this clonotype itself: A read error may be the cause here, since a much bigger clone is one base away. The rearrangement uses TRBV7-9 and TRBJ2-2, with 10 bases aligning to TRBD2. The ends lost 2 bases at V and 7 bases at J; junction bases unmatched: 4. The CDR3 runs to 15 residues. Germline V gives CDR1 SEHNR, CDR2 FQNEAQ (reference sequence). This CDR3 is CASSLISGRFGELFF. CDR3 bases: TGTGCCAGCAGCTTAATTAGCGGGAGGTTCGGGGAGCTGTTTTTT.

For this clonotype: This may be a read error, as it is one base from a much larger clone. The J gene is TRBJ1-6, the V gene TRBV30; TRBD1 is a possible D gene (6 bases). Germline-derived CDR1 and CDR2 are GTSNPN and SVGIG (reference sequence). CDR3 size: 13 residues. CDR3: CAWSVQGGSPFHF. The CDR3 nucleotides are TGTGCCTGGAGTGTACAGGGTGGTTCACCCTTCCACTTT.

A remark on this clonotype: At one of its ends the junction is not consistent with the germline gene, which may arise from a read error. The chain uses TRBV5-1 and TRBJ1-1; 7 nucleotides line up with TRBD1. CDR3 size: 14 residues. Germline CDR1 reads SGHRS; CDR2 reads YFSETQ. The CDR3 sequence is CASSLDRMSIEAFF. In DNA, the CDR3 is TGTGCCAGCAGCTTGGACAGGATGAGCATTGAAGCTTTCTTT.

A remark on this clonotype: The CDR3 does not close with the conserved phenylalanine or tryptophan, likely indicating a read error. The rearrangement joins TRBV10-3 to TRBJ2-7, with 10 nucleotides matching TRBD1. The germline V gene has CDR1 ENHRY and CDR2 SYGVKD. The CDR3 length is 17 residues. The V gene end was trimmed by 5 bases and the J gene end by 6 bases; junction bases not matched to a gene: 16. In nucleotides, the CDR3 is TGTGCCATCAGTCCCCTTACCCCGGGACAGGGGTTCGGCGAGCAGTACTGC. Protein sequence: CAISPLTPGQGFGEQYC.